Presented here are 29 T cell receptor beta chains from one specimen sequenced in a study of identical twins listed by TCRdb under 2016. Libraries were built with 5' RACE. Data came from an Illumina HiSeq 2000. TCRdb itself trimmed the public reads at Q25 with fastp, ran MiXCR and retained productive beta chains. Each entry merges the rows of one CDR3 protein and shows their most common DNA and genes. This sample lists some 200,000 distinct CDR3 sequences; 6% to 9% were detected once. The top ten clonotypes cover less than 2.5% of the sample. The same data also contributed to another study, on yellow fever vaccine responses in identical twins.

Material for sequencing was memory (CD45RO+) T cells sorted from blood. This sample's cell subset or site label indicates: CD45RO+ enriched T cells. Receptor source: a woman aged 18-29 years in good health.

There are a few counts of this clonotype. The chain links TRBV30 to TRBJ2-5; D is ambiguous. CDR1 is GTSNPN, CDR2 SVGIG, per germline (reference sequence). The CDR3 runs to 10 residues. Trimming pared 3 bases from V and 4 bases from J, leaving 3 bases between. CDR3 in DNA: TGTGCCTGGAGCGGAGAGACCCAGTACTTC. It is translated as CAWSGETQYF.

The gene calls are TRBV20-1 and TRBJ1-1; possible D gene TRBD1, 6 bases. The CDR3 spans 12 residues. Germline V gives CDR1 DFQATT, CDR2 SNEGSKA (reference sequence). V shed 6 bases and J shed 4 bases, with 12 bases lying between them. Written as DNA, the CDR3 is TGCAGTGCCCCCGGGGGCGGCACTGAAGCTTTCTTT. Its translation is CSAPGGGTEAFF.

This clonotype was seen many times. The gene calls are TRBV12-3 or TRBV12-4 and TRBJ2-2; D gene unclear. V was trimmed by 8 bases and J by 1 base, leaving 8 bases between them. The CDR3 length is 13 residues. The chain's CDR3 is CASGRVNTGELFF. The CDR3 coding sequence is TGTGCCAGCGGACGGGTGAACACCGGGGAGCTGTTTTTT.

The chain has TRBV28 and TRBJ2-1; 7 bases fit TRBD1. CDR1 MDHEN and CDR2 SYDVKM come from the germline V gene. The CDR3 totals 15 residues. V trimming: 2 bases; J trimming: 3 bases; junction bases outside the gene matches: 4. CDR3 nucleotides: TGTGCCAGCAGTTTAACTGGGACAGACTACAATGAGCAGTTCTTC. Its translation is CASSLTGTDYNEQFF.

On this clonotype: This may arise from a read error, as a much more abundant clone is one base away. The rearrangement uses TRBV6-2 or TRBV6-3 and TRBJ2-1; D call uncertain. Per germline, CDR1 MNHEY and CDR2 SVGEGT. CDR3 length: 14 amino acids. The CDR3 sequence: CASSHLGSYNEQSF. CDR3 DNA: TGTGCCAGCAGTCATCTAGGGTCCTACAATGAGCAGTCCTTC.

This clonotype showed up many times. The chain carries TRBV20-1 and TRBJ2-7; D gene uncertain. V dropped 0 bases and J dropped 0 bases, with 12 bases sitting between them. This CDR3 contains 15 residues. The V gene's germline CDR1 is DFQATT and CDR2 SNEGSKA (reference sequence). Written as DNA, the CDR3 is TGCAGTGCTAGAGATCCCACAGTGCCCTCCTACGAGCAGTACTTC. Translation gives CSARDPTVPSYEQYF.

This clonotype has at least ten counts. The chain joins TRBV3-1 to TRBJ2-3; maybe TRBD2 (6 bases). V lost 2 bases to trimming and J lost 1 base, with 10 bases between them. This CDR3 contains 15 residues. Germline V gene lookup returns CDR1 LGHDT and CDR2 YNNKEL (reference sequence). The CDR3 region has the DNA TGTGCCAGCAGCCAATCTGCTAGCGGCACAGATACGCAGTATTTT. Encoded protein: CASSQSASGTDTQYF.

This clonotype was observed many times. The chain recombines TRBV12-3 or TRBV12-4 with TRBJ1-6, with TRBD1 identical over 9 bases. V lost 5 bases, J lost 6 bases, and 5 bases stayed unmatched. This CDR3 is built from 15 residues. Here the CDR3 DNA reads TGTGCCAGCAGTAGTGGACAGGGGAGTAATTCACCCCTCCACTTT. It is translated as CASSSGQGSNSPLHF.

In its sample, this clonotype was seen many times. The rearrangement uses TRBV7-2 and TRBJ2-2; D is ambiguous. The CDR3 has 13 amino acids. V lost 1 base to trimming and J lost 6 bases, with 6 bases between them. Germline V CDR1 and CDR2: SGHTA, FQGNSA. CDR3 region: CASSLVAPGELFF. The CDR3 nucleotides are TGTGCCAGCAGCTTAGTCGCCCCCGGGGAGCTGTTTTTT.

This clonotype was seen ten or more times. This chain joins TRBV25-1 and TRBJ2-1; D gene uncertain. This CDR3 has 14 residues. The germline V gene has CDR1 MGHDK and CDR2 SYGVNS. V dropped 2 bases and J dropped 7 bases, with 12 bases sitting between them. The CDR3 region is CASSEPGMRNEQFF. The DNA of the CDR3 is TGTGCCAGCAGTGAACCTGGAATGAGGAATGAGCAGTTCTTC.

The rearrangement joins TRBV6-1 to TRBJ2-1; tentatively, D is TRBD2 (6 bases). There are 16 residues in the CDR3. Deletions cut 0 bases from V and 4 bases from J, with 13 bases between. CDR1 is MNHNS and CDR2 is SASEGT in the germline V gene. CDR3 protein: CASSEASGGEYNEQFF. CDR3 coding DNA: TGTGCCAGCAGTGAAGCGAGCGGCGGGGAATACAATGAGCAGTTCTTC.

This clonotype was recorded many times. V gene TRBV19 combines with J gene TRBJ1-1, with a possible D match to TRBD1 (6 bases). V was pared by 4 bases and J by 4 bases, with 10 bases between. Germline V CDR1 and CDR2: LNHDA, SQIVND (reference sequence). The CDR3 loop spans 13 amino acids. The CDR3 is CASSKGEGTEAFF. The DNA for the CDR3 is TGTGCCAGTAGTAAGGGGGAGGGCACTGAAGCTTTCTTT.

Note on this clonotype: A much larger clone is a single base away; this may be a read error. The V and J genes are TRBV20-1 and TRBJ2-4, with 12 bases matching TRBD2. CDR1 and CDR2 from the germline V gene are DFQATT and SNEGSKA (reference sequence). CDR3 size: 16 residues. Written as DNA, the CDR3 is TGCAGTGCAGAACTAGCGGGAGGCTTGGTCAAAAACACTCAGTACTTC. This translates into CSAELAGGLVKNTQYF.

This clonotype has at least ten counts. CDR3 DNA: TGTGCCACCAGCAGGGACGGCCCGCAGGAAAAACTGTTTTTT. Translating gives CATSRDGPQEKLFF. This sequence joins TRBV15 and TRBJ1-4; D gene uncertain. V lost 3 bases and J 8 bases, leaving 13 bases between the germline ends. This CDR3 is built from 14 residues. Germline V gives CDR1 LNHNV, CDR2 YYDKDF (reference sequence).

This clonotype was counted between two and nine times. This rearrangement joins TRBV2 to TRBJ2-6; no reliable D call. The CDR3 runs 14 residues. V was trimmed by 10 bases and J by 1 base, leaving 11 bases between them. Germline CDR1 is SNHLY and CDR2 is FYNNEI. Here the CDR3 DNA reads TGTGCCACCAATACCGAGTCTGGGGCCAACGTCCTGACTTTC. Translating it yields CATNTESGANVLTF.

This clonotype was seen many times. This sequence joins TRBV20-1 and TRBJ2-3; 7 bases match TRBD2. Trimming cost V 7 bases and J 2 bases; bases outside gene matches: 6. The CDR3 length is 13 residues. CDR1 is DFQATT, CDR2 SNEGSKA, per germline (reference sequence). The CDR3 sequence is CSVESGTTDTQYF. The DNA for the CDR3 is TGCAGTGTCGAGAGCGGGACCACAGATACGCAGTATTTT.

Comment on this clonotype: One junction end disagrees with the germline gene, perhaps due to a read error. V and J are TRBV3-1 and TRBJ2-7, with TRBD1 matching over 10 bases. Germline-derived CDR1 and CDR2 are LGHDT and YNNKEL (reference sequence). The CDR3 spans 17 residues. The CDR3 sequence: CATSPTAGTGVLYEQYF. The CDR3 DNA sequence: TGTGCCACCAGCCCGACGGCCGGGACAGGGGTCCTCTACGAGCAGTACTTC.

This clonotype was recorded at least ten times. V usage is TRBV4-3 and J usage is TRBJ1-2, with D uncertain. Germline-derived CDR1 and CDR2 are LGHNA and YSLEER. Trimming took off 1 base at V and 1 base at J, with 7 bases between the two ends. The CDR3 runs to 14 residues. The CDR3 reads CASSQATSNYGYTF. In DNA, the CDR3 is TGCGCCAGCAGCCAAGCGACGAGTAACTATGGCTACACCTTC.

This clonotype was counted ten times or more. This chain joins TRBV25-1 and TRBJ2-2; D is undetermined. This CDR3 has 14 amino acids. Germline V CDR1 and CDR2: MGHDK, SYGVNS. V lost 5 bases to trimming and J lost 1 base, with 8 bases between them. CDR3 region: CASSPLVNTGELFF. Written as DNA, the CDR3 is TGTGCCAGCAGTCCATTAGTGAACACCGGGGAGCTGTTTTTT.

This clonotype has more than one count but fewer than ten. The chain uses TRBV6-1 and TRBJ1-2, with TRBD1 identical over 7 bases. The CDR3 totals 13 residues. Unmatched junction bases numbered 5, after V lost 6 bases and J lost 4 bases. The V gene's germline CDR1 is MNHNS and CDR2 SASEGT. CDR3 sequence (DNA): TGTGCCAGCAGAGGACAGGAACGCTATGGCTACACCTTC. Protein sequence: CASRGQERYGYTF.

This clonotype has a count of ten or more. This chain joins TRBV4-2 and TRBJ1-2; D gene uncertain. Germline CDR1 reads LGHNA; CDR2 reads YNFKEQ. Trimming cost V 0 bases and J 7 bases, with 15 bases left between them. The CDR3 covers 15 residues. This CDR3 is CASSQDRIALGGYTF. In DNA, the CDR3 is TGTGCCAGCAGCCAAGATCGTATAGCTCTCGGTGGCTACACCTTC.

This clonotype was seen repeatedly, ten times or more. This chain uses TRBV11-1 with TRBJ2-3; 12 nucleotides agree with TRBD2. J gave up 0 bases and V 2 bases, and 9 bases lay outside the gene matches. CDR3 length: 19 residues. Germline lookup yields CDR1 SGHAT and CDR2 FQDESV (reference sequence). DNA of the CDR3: TGTGCCAGCAGCTTAAGGCGGACTAGCGGGATAACTAGCACAGATACGCAGTATTTT. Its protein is CASSLRRTSGITSTDTQYF.

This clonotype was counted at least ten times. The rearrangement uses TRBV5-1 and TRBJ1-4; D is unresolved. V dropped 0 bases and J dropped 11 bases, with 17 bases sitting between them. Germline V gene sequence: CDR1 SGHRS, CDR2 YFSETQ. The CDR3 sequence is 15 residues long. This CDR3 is CASSLDGRGFGKLFF. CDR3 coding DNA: TGCGCCAGCAGCTTGGATGGTCGAGGGTTTGGGAAACTGTTTTTT. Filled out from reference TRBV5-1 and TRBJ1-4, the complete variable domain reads KAGVTQTPRYLIKTRGQQVTLSCSPISGHRSVSWYQQTPGQGLQFLFEYFSETQRNKGNFPGRFSGRQFSNSRSEMNVSTLELGDSALYLCASSLDGRGFGKLFFGSGTQLSVL.

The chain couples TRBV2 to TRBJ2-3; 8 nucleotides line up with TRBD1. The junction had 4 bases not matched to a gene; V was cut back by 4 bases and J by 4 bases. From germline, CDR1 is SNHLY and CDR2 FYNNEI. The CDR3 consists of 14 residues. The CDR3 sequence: CASSAGGEADTQYF. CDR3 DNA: TGTGCCAGCAGTGCAGGGGGCGAGGCAGATACGCAGTATTTT.

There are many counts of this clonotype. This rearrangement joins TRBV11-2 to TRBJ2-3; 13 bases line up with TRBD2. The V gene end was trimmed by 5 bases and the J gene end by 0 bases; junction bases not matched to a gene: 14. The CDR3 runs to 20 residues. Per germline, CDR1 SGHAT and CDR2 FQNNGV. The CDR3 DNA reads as TGTGCCAGCAGCCCACGACCACCGGGACTAGCGGGGATGAGCACAGATACGCAGTATTTT. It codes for CASSPRPPGLAGMSTDTQYF.

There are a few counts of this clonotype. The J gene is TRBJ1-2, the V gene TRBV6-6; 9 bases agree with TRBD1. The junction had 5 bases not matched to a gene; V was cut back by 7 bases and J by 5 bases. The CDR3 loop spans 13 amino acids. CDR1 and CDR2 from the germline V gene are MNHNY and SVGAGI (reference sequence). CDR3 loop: CASNRGQGYGYTF. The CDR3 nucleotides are TGTGCCAGCAACCGGGGACAGGGTTATGGCTACACCTTC.

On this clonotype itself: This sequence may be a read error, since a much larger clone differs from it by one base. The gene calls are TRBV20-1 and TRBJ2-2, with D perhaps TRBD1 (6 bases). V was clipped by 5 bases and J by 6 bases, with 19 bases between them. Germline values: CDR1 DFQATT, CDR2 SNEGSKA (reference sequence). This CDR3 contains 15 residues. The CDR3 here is CSAGDVGGKAGELFF. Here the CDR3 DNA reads TGCAGTGCTGGGGACGTAGGGGGAAAGGCCGGGGAGCTGTTTTTT.

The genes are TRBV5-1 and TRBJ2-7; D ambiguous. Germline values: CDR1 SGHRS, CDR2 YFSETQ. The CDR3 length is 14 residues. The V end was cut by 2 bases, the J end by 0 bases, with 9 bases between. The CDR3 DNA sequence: TGCGCCAGCAGCTTTTCGGTCACCTCCTACGAGCAGTACTTC. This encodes CASSFSVTSYEQYF.

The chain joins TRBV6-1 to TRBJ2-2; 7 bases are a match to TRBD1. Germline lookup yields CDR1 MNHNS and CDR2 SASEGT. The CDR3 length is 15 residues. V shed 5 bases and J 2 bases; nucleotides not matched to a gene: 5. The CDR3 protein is CASSTGQHNTGELFF. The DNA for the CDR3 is TGTGCCAGCAGTACGGGACAGCATAACACCGGGGAGCTGTTTTTT.